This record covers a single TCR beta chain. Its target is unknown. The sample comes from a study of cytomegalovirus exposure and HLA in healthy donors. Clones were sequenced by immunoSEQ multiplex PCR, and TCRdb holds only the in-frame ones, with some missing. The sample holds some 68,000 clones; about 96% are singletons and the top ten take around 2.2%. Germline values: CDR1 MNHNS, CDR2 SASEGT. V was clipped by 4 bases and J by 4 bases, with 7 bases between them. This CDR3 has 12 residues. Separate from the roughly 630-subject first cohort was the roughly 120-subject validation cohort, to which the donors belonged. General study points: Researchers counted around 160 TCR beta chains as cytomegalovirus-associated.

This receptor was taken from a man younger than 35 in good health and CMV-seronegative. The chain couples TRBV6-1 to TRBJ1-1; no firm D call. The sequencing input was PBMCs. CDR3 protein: CASSVLSTEAFF. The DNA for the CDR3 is TGTGCCAGCAGTGTTTTGAGCACTGAAGCTTTCTTT.